This T cell receptor (beta chain) was found in a study of blood T cell repertoires in COVID-19. Overall study: There were acute and convalescent COVID-19 samples, and they came from the United States, Italy and Spain. PBMCs, B-cell-depleted T cells, or T cells were the source of the cDNA or gDNA that made up the material.

The CDR3 is 13 residues long. V lost 0 bases and J lost 9, with 7 bases in between. Per the germline V gene, CDR1 is SGHRS and CDR2 is YFSETQ. Source study methods: Amplification of reference gene primers provided the estimated nucleated cell counts. The data were produced by immunoSEQ multiplex PCR, yet TCRdb's version contains in-frame clones alone and is incomplete. That table supplies the V and J calls and clone size; D and trimming were determined from the DNA. In the table there are about 59,000 clones, around 79% of which are singletons. Sequences were obtained from peripheral blood. The TCR originated in a man in his sixties with acute or convalescent COVID-19. V usage is TRBV5-1 and J usage is TRBJ2-6; tentatively, D is TRBD2 (6 bases). CDR3 sequence reads: CASSLGRDNVLTF. The CDR3 DNA follows: TGCGCCAGCAGCTTGGGGCGGGACAACGTCCTGACTTTC.